One and the same sample provided the 19 T cell receptor beta chains below, sequenced in a study of neurological immune-mediated disorders (dated by TCRdb to 2018 to 2020). Libraries were built with 5' RACE. The sequencing machine was an Illumina HiSeq 2500. TCRdb trimmed public reads at Q25 via fastp, called clones via MiXCR and kept in-frame beta chains. Identical CDR3 protein sequences are pooled into one entry, listed with their most common genes and DNA. This sample has 25,000 to 35,000 distinct CDR3 sequences in its table, and 1.5% of those were observed once. The ten largest make up about 9.3% of the sample. Specimen: PBMCs. The receptor set was obtained from a woman in her 30s with multiple sclerosis.

This clonotype was counted ten times or more. The chain joins TRBV6-1 to TRBJ1-2; 8 bases match TRBD1. Germline V CDR1 and CDR2: MNHNS, SASEGT. CDR3 length: 16 residues. The trim removed 2 bases at V and 3 bases at J, leaving 8 bases unmatched. The CDR3 nucleotides read TGTGCCAGCAGTGAAATTAGGGCAGGGGGCGACTATGGCTACACCTTC. It is translated as CASSEIRAGGDYGYTF.

The table lists this clonotype with many counts. The chain links TRBV12-3 or TRBV12-4 to TRBJ2-7; 8 bases agree with TRBD2. The CDR3 is 15 amino acids. After removal of 6 bases from V and 1 base from J, the junction contained 8 bases not matched to a gene. The CDR3 loop is CASSQAGASSYEQYF. Here the CDR3 DNA reads TGTGCCAGCAGCCAAGCGGGAGCTTCGTCCTACGAGCAGTACTTC.

This clonotype was picked up many times. This chain joins TRBV5-1 and TRBJ1-2; tentative D call: TRBD1 (5 bases). The length of the CDR3 is 14 residues. V lost 0 bases, J lost 2 bases, and 8 bases lay in between. CDR1 SGHRS and CDR2 YFSETQ come from the germline V gene. This chain's CDR3 is CASSLDRRNYGYTF. The CDR3 coding sequence is TGCGCCAGCAGCTTGGACAGGAGGAACTATGGCTACACCTTC.

In its sample, this clonotype was seen many times. This chain connects TRBV9 to TRBJ2-3; D is uncertain. CDR1 SGDLS and CDR2 YYNGEE come from the germline V gene. The CDR3 extends over 14 amino acids. The V end was cut by 2 bases, the J end by 0 bases, with 7 bases between. CDR3 sequence: CASSVVGSTDTQYF. CDR3 coding DNA: TGTGCCAGCAGCGTGGTGGGCAGCACAGATACGCAGTATTTT.

There are many counts of this clonotype. As DNA, the CDR3 is TGTGCCAGCAGCTTAGGACGGACAGGGATGAACACTGAAGCTTTCTTT. It translates to CASSLGRTGMNTEAFF. The V call is TRBV7-9, the J call TRBJ1-1, with TRBD1 matching 8 bases. V lost 1 base and J lost 0; bases outside the gene matches: 4. Germline loops: CDR1 SEHNR, CDR2 FQNEAQ (reference sequence). This CDR3 has 16 amino acids. The whole variable domain, filled in from reference TRBV7-9 and TRBJ1-1, reads DTGVSQNPRHKITKRGQNVTFRCDPISEHNRLYWYRQTLGQGPEFLTYFQNEAQLEKSRLLSDRFSAERPKGSFSTLEIQRTEQGDSAMYLCASSLGRTGMNTEAFFGQGTRLTVV.

Notes on this clonotype: The junction departs from the called germline gene at one end, perhaps through a read error. The chain carries TRBV18 and TRBJ2-1, with 8 nucleotides matching TRBD1. The CDR3 runs to 13 residues. Germline assignment: CDR1 KGHSH and CDR2 LQKENI. The chain's CDR3 is CASDRGLYNAQFF. The CDR3 DNA is TGTGCCAGCGACAGGGGACTCTACAATGCGCAGTTCTTC.

This clonotype was observed many times. This sequence joins TRBV12-3 or TRBV12-4 and TRBJ1-1; D uncertain. CDR3 length: 13 residues. Trimming took 6 bases from V and 1 from J, leaving 9 bases between them. CDR3 loop: CASSPHTNTEAFF. Here the CDR3 DNA reads TGTGCCAGCAGCCCCCACACGAACACTGAAGCTTTCTTT.

This clonotype was counted ten times or more. This rearrangement joins TRBV12-3 or TRBV12-4 to TRBJ2-7; the D gene is possibly TRBD2 (5 bases). There are 15 residues in the CDR3. Trimming cost V 3 bases and J 1 base, with 13 bases left between them. CDR3 sequence (DNA): TGTGCCAGCAGTTTGGTTGGGAGCACATCCTACGAGCAGTACTTC. It codes for CASSLVGSTSYEQYF.

This clonotype was seen repeatedly, ten times or more. V usage is TRBV25-1 and J usage is TRBJ2-7, with D perhaps matching TRBD1 (6 bases). CDR3 length: 12 amino acids. Germline CDR1 MGHDK, CDR2 SYGVNS. Trimming removed 2 bases from V and 9 bases from J, with 11 bases in between. The CDR3 DNA sequence: TGTGCCAGCAGTGAACAAGGACAGTTGCAGTACTTC. Translated, it gives CASSEQGQLQYF.

There are many counts of this clonotype. CDR3 nucleotides: TGTGCCAGCAGCGTAGACGCCGGGGAGCTGTTTTTT. This gives the protein CASSVDAGELFF. This chain uses TRBV9 with TRBJ2-2; D not certain. Germline V gene lookup returns CDR1 SGDLS and CDR2 YYNGEE. The V end was cut by 0 bases, the J end by 6 bases, with 3 bases between. There are 12 residues in the CDR3.

This clonotype was recorded many times. The CDR3 coding sequence is TGCGCCAGCAGCCCCCAGGTAGGGATAGGCGAGCAGTACTTC. It translates to CASSPQVGIGEQYF. The chain carries TRBV5-1 and TRBJ2-7; D is unresolved. Germline V gene sequence: CDR1 SGHRS, CDR2 YFSETQ. Trimming shortened V by 4 bases and J by 6 bases, and 17 bases separated the two germline ends. This CDR3 contains 14 residues.

Ten or more counts support this clonotype. This chain links TRBV7-2 with TRBJ2-3; 11 positions agree with TRBD2. The junction had 4 bases not matched to a gene; V was cut back by 7 bases and J by 4 bases. CDR1 is SGHTA and CDR2 is FQGNSA in the germline V gene. CDR3 length equals 14 residues. As DNA, the CDR3 is TGTGCCAGCAACCTAGCGGGGGGCTCAGATACGCAGTATTTT. It codes for CASNLAGGSDTQYF. The full variable domain, with the rest looked up from reference TRBV7-2 and TRBJ2-3, is GAGVSQSPSNKVTEKGKDVELRCDPISGHTALYWYRQSLGQGLEFLIYFQGNSAPDKSGLPSDRFSAERTGGSVSTLTIQRTQQEDSAVYLCASNLAGGSDTQYFGPGTRLTVL.

A word on this clonotype: One end of the junction fails to match germline, which may point to a read error. CDR3 protein: CASSLELGYSNKTQNF. The CDR3 nucleotides read TGTGCCAGCAGCCTTGAGCTAGGCTATAGCAATAAGACCCAGAATTTT. This sequence joins TRBV7-6 and TRBJ1-5, with D unresolved. This CDR3 is built from 16 residues. CDR1 and CDR2 from the germline V gene are SGHVS and FNYEAQ. The full variable domain, with the rest looked up from reference TRBV7-6 and TRBJ1-5, is GAGVSQSPRYKVTKRGQDVALRCDPISGHVSLYWYRQALGQGPEFLTYFNYEAQQDKSGLPNDRFSAERPEGSISTLTIQRTEQRDSAMYRCASSLELGYSNKTQNFGDGTRLSIL.

This clonotype has ten or more counts. The gene calls are TRBV20-1 and TRBJ1-4; D unresolved. CDR3 length: 11 residues. Germline V gene sequence: CDR1 DFQATT, CDR2 SNEGSKA (reference sequence). V lost 6 bases and J lost 7, with 9 bases in between. The CDR3: CSATSGEKLFF. For the CDR3, the DNA is TGCAGTGCAACTTCCGGTGAAAAACTGTTTTTT.

This clonotype was counted ten times or more. The chain uses TRBV7-9 and TRBJ1-2, with D hard to call. This CDR3 is built from 13 residues. Trimming took off 4 bases at V and 0 bases at J, with 6 bases between the two ends. The germline CDR1 and CDR2 sequences are SEHNR and FQNEAQ (reference sequence). The CDR3 DNA reads as TGTGCCAGCAGCTCGACGGCTAACTATGGCTACACCTTC. As protein: CASSSTANYGYTF.

This clonotype was found many times. The chain couples TRBV5-1 to TRBJ2-1; no definite D call. Germline CDR1 reads SGHRS; CDR2 reads YFSETQ. The germline V and J ends were trimmed by 0 bases and 10 bases, with 17 bases remaining between them. CDR3 length: 15 amino acids. This chain's CDR3 is CASSLETTQRWEQFF. Here the CDR3 DNA reads TGCGCCAGCAGCTTGGAGACAACACAGAGATGGGAGCAGTTCTTC. Full variable domain (missing parts from reference TRBV5-1 and TRBJ2-1): KAGVTQTPRYLIKTRGQQVTLSCSPISGHRSVSWYQQTPGQGLQFLFEYFSETQRNKGNFPGRFSGRQFSNSRSEMNVSTLELGDSALYLCASSLETTQRWEQFFGPGTRLTVL.

This clonotype was counted ten times or more. The CDR3 sequence is CSARPSTGNNSPLHF. The CDR3 DNA reads TGCAGTGCTAGGCCATCAACAGGGAATAATTCACCCCTCCACTTT. The chain employs TRBV20-1 and TRBJ1-6, with D possibly matching TRBD1 (6 bases). V was trimmed by 3 bases and J by 5 bases, leaving 14 bases between them. CDR3 length: 15 residues. Per germline, CDR1 DFQATT and CDR2 SNEGSKA (reference sequence).

This clonotype was seen at least ten times. V gene TRBV5-1 combines with J gene TRBJ1-2, with a tentative D call TRBD1 (5 bases). Germline CDR1 and CDR2: SGHRS and YFSETQ. V lost 4 bases, J lost 2 bases, and 6 bases lay in between. This CDR3 is built from 12 residues. The CDR3 is CASSNRNYGYTF. The CDR3 nucleotides are TGCGCCAGCAGCAACAGGAACTATGGCTACACCTTC.

This clonotype has a count of ten or more. The chain combines TRBV6-1 with TRBJ2-7; a weak D match, TRBD2 (6 bases). V was pared by 2 bases and J by 4 bases, with 15 bases between. Germline V gene data show CDR1 as MNHNS and CDR2 as SASEGT. The CDR3 is 15 residues long. The CDR3 DNA reads as TGTGCCAGCAGTGAACGCGGGGACGGCCCATACGAGCAGTACTTC. This gives the protein CASSERGDGPYEQYF.